One and the same sample provided the 28 T cell receptor beta chains below, sequenced in a study of T-cell reconstitution after alpha-beta-depleted transplantation in children. Construction of the TCRbeta library involved unique molecular identifiers. TCRdb re-analysed the PCR reads in MiXCR, keeping a single row per CDR3 protein. The sample has 250,000 to 350,000 distinct CDR3 sequences, approximately 9.6% seen once; the top ten hold 10%. The source was PBMCs from the stem cell graft donor, collected from the stem cell graft. The source is a human donor who donated a stem cell graft to a child with SCID.

The chain links TRBV20-1 to TRBJ2-7; 7 nucleotides agree with TRBD2. J lost 3 bases, V lost 1 base, and 3 bases had no gene match. CDR1 and CDR2 from the germline V gene are DFQATT and SNEGSKA (reference sequence). The CDR3 is made up of 13 amino acids. In DNA, the CDR3 is TGCAGTGCTAGAGGGGCTAGCGGCTACGAGCAGTACTTC. Its translation is CSARGASGYEQYF.

This clonotype was observed a few times. CDR3 region: CASSPQPGQGLYEQYF. CDR3 sequence (DNA): TGCGCCAGCAGCCCTCAACCGGGACAGGGGTTATACGAGCAGTACTTC. The chain is built from TRBV5-1 and TRBJ2-7; 10 nucleotides agree with TRBD1. CDR3 length equals 16 residues. The germline gives CDR1 SGHRS, CDR2 YFSETQ. With 4 bases clipped from V and 4 bases from J, the junction kept 11 bases outside the gene matches.

The J gene is TRBJ2-7, the V gene TRBV20-1; 7 bases align to TRBD2. CDR1 is DFQATT and CDR2 is SNEGSKA in the germline V gene (reference sequence). V was clipped by 6 bases and J by 4 bases; unmatched bases: 15. The CDR3 extends over 15 amino acids. The CDR3 loop is CSARKAGLAAYEQYF. The CDR3 DNA follows: TGCAGTGCCCGGAAGGCTGGTCTAGCGGCTTACGAGCAGTACTTC.

This clonotype has ten or more counts. The rearrangement uses TRBV5-1 and TRBJ2-2; 11 bases match TRBD2. CDR1 is SGHRS and CDR2 is YFSETQ in the germline V gene. V lost 4 bases to trimming and J lost 4 bases; unmatched junction nucleotides: 3. This CDR3 contains 15 residues. This CDR3 reads CASSAGLAATGELFF. CDR3 bases: TGCGCCAGCAGCGCGGGACTAGCGGCCACCGGGGAGCTGTTTTTT.

CDR3 amino acids: CASIPRGLPTEAFF. CDR3 DNA sequence: TGTGCCAGTATCCCCAGGGGGCTCCCCACTGAAGCTTTCTTT. The chain uses TRBV19 and TRBJ1-1; 8 nucleotides line up with TRBD1. With V trimmed by 7 bases and J by 4 bases, 8 bases remained unmatched. There are 14 residues in the CDR3. Looked up from germline, CDR1 is LNHDA and CDR2 is SQIVND (reference sequence).

The rearrangement links TRBV14 to TRBJ2-1, with D possibly TRBD2 on 6 matching bases. Germline CDR1 is SGHDN and CDR2 is FVKESK. V was pared by 4 bases and J by 9 bases, with 7 bases between. There are 11 residues in the CDR3. This CDR3 is CASSRRGEQFF. In DNA, the CDR3 is TGTGCCAGCAGCCGGCGGGGTGAGCAGTTCTTC.

The rearrangement uses TRBV7-6 and TRBJ2-5; TRBD2 matches 9 bases. CDR3 length: 19 residues. Per the germline V gene, CDR1 is SGHVS and CDR2 is FNYEAQ. Losses at the gene ends were 1 base for V and 0 bases for J; bases not matched to a gene: 12. In nucleotides, the CDR3 is TGTGCCAGCAGCTTAGATCGGCGGGGGGGCGAATTTTACCAAGAGACCCAGTACTTC. Protein: CASSLDRRGGEFYQETQYF.

In this sample, this clonotype turned up many times. CDR3 residues: CASSPASGGYNEQFF. The CDR3 DNA sequence: TGTGCCAGCAGCCCAGCTAGCGGGGGCTACAATGAGCAGTTCTTC. This chain links TRBV11-2 with TRBJ2-1; TRBD2 matches at 10 bases. Trimming cost V 5 bases and J 3 bases; bases outside gene matches: 4. The germline gives CDR1 SGHAT, CDR2 FQNNGV. The CDR3 runs to 15 residues. The full variable domain, its missing parts supplied by reference TRBV11-2 and TRBJ2-1, is EAGVAQSPRYKIIEKRQSVAFWCNPISGHATLYWYQQILGQGPKLLIQFQNNGVVDDSQLPKDRFSAERLKGVDSTLKIQPAKLEDSAVYLCASSPASGGYNEQFFGPGTRLTVL.

This clonotype was observed at least ten times. The CDR3 protein is CASRRTGGTDTQYF. CDR3 DNA sequence: TGTGCCAGTAGGAGGACAGGGGGCACAGATACGCAGTATTTT. The rearrangement links TRBV19 to TRBJ2-3; 9 bases are a match to TRBD1. CDR1 and CDR2 (germline): LNHDA, SQIVND (reference sequence). V was pared by 6 bases and J by 1 base, with 2 bases of the junction left unmatched. The CDR3 has 14 residues.

This clonotype came up a few times. This rearrangement joins TRBV5-5 to TRBJ2-1, with D tentatively TRBD1 (6 bases). The CDR3 has 14 amino acids. The germline V and J ends were trimmed by 2 bases and 3 bases, with 9 bases remaining between them. Germline V gives CDR1 SGHKS, CDR2 YYEKEE (reference sequence). The CDR3 spells CASSFWTDYNEQFF. The CDR3 DNA is TGTGCCAGCAGCTTTTGGACAGACTACAATGAGCAGTTCTTC.

This clonotype was observed at least ten times. The rearrangement links TRBV10-3 to TRBJ2-1; TRBD1 matches at 11 bases. From germline, CDR1 is ENHRY and CDR2 SYGVKD. Trimming took 10 bases from V and 6 from J; bases not matched to a gene: 5. The CDR3 is 13 residues long. This CDR3 is CATDRGPGNEQFF. The DNA for the CDR3 is TGTGCCACGGACAGGGGGCCCGGCAATGAGCAGTTCTTC.

The rearrangement uses TRBV12-3 or TRBV12-4 and TRBJ1-6; no clear D. Trimming stripped 6 bases from V and 6 bases from J, with 24 bases between. This CDR3 is built from 18 residues. DNA for the CDR3: TGTGCCAGCAGCCCTCGGGCCCCCGTAAGAAGGAGTAATTCACCCCTCCACTTT. Translation gives CASSPRAPVRRSNSPLHF.

This clonotype was counted at least ten times. J is TRBJ2-1 and V is TRBV24-1; no clear D. The CDR3 totals 13 residues. Germline CDR1 reads KGHDR; CDR2 reads SFDVKD. The V end was cut by 3 bases, the J end by 4 bases, with 6 bases between. CDR3 sequence reads: CATSDTEYNEQFF. The CDR3, as DNA: TGTGCCACCAGTGATACCGAATACAATGAGCAGTTCTTC.

A note on this clonotype: The junction shows a germline mismatch at one end, possibly a read error. The CDR3 is CASSLVRPTNEKLFF. The CDR3 DNA is TGTGCTAGCAGCTTAGTTCGCCCAACTAATGAAAAACTGTTTTTT. The chain recombines TRBV7-7 with TRBJ1-4; D is undetermined. The germline gives CDR1 SSHAT, CDR2 FNYEAQ (reference sequence). This CDR3 has 15 amino acids.

CDR3 protein: CASNVAQGIGKNTEAFF. In nucleotides, the CDR3 is TGTGCCAGCAATGTCGCGCAGGGGATTGGCAAGAACACTGAAGCTTTCTTT. The J gene is TRBJ1-1, the V gene TRBV6-1, with D possibly matching TRBD1 (6 bases). V dropped 7 bases and J dropped 1 base, with 22 bases sitting between them. Germline assignment: CDR1 MNHNS and CDR2 SASEGT. CDR3 length: 17 amino acids.

The chain is built from TRBV20-1 and TRBJ1-1; 8 bases agree with TRBD1. This CDR3 has 15 residues. J gave up 3 bases and V 6 bases, and 12 bases lay outside the gene matches. CDR1 and CDR2 (germline): DFQATT, SNEGSKA (reference sequence). The CDR3 sequence: CSANFHRGSYTEAFF. The CDR3 bases are TGCAGTGCAAACTTTCACAGGGGGTCGTACACTGAAGCTTTCTTT.

This clonotype was seen only a few times. This chain connects TRBV12-5 to TRBJ2-7; no reliable D call. The CDR3 contains 17 residues. The ends were cut back, 4 bases at V and 3 bases at J, with 22 bases in the middle. Germline V gene data show CDR1 as LGHNT and CDR2 as FRNRAP. CDR3 sequence reads: CASGYQIDPLRYYEQYF. As DNA, the CDR3 is TGTGCTAGTGGTTATCAAATTGACCCTCTACGATACTACGAGCAGTACTTC.

This clonotype was detected ten times or more. V gene TRBV3-1 combines with J gene TRBJ1-5; no reliable D call. There are 15 residues in the CDR3. Germline values: CDR1 LGHDT, CDR2 YNNKEL (reference sequence). The V and J ends lost 0 bases and 1 base respectively, with 7 bases between them. The CDR3 DNA follows: TGTGCCAGCAGCCAAGATTTAATGAGCAATCAGCCCCAGCATTTT. Translation gives CASSQDLMSNQPQHF. The full variable domain, its missing parts supplied by reference TRBV3-1 and TRBJ1-5, is DTAVSQTPKYLVTQMGNDKSIKCEQNLGHDTMYWYKQDSKKFLKIMFSYNNKELIINETVPNRFSPKSPDKAHLNLHINSLELGDSAVYFCASSQDLMSNQPQHFGDGTRLSIL.

This clonotype appeared a few times. This chain uses TRBV3-1 with TRBJ2-5, with D uncertain. The germline V gene encodes CDR1 LGHDT and CDR2 YNNKEL (reference sequence). The CDR3 contains 15 residues. The V end lost 4 bases, the J end lost 1 base, and 13 bases lay between the germline ends. CDR3 in amino acids: CASSPINSLQETQYF. The CDR3 DNA is TGTGCCAGCAGCCCCATTAATTCGCTCCAAGAGACCCAGTACTTC.

A remark on this clonotype: A much larger clone differs from this one at a single base, so this may be a read error. The chain recombines TRBV6-1 with TRBJ2-2; TRBD2 matches at 8 bases. Trimming removed 5 bases from V and 4 bases from J; junction bases left unmatched: 15. Germline CDR1 and CDR2: MNHNS and SASEGT. This CDR3 comprises 18 residues. The CDR3 spells CASSHHSVSGGRTGELFF. CDR3 nucleotide sequence: TGTGCCAGCAGTCATCATTCGGTCTCGGGAGGGCGCACCGGGGAGCTGTTTTTT.

CDR3 DNA sequence: TGTGCCAGCAGTCCCTCCGGCGGCTTGGTATTGACCCAGTACTTC. It translates to CASSPSGGLVLTQYF. This rearrangement joins TRBV6-2 or TRBV6-3 to TRBJ2-5; D unclear. The V and J ends lost 5 bases and 7 bases respectively, with 20 bases between them. Germline CDR1 reads MNHEY; CDR2 reads SVGEGT. This CDR3 is built from 15 residues.

This clonotype was observed a few times. V gene TRBV11-2 combines with J gene TRBJ2-7; D possibly corresponds to TRBD2 (6 bases). The germline gives CDR1 SGHAT, CDR2 FQNNGV. The ends were cut back, 3 bases at V and 0 bases at J, with 15 bases in the middle. The CDR3 extends over 16 amino acids. The CDR3 reads CASSLGVGRSSYEQYF. The CDR3 DNA follows: TGTGCCAGCAGCTTGGGGGTAGGGAGGAGCTCCTACGAGCAGTACTTC.

In its sample, this clonotype was seen a few times. The gene calls are TRBV3-1 and TRBJ2-1; D may be TRBD1 or TRBD2 (6 bases each). CDR1 LGHDT and CDR2 YNNKEL come from the germline V gene (reference sequence). V lost 1 base, J lost 8 bases, and 15 bases lay in between. The CDR3 consists of 15 residues. The CDR3 coding sequence is TGTGCCAGCAGCCAAGTTGGAGGGGGTCGTGATGAGCAGTTCTTC. Protein product: CASSQVGGGRDEQFF.

For the CDR3, the DNA is TGTGCCATCAGTGGAGGGGATAGGTGGAGTTCCTACGAGCAGTACTTC. This codes for CAISGGDRWSSYEQYF. V and J are TRBV10-3 and TRBJ2-7, with D possibly being TRBD1 or TRBD2 (5 bases each). This CDR3 has 16 amino acids. Trimming shortened V by 4 bases and J by 1 base, and 17 bases separated the two germline ends. From germline, CDR1 is ENHRY and CDR2 SYGVKD.

The rearrangement links TRBV3-1 to TRBJ2-5; maybe TRBD1 (5 bases). The V and J ends lost 1 base and 5 bases respectively, with 14 bases between them. CDR3 size: 15 residues. Germline loops: CDR1 LGHDT, CDR2 YNNKEL (reference sequence). This CDR3 is CASSQGSRVWETQYF. DNA for the CDR3: TGTGCCAGCAGCCAAGGATCCAGGGTGTGGGAGACCCAGTACTTC.

This rearrangement joins TRBV5-1 to TRBJ2-1, with 9 positions matching TRBD2. The germline gives CDR1 SGHRS, CDR2 YFSETQ. This CDR3 has 15 amino acids. With 0 bases clipped from V and 10 bases from J, the junction kept 8 bases outside the gene matches. The CDR3 is CASSLVLAGVKEQFF. CDR3 nucleotides: TGCGCCAGCAGCTTGGTATTAGCGGGGGTAAAGGAGCAGTTCTTC.

This clonotype was counted between two and nine times. This chain joins TRBV7-9 and TRBJ2-5; D remains ambiguous. V gave up 5 bases and J gave up 5 bases, with 9 bases separating them. The CDR3 is made up of 12 amino acids. CDR1 is SEHNR, CDR2 FQNEAQ, per germline (reference sequence). The CDR3 here is CASSPLKETQYF. DNA for the CDR3: TGTGCCAGCAGCCCCCTTAAGGAGACCCAGTACTTC.

The chain recombines TRBV9 with TRBJ2-7, with TRBD2 as a possible D gene (7 bases). The germline CDR1 and CDR2 sequences are SGDLS and YYNGEE. The CDR3 is made up of 15 amino acids. V was cut by 4 bases and J by 3 bases, with 17 bases left in between. This CDR3 reads CASSYRAGANYEQYF. CDR3 coding DNA: TGTGCCAGCAGCTACCGTGCGGGGGCGAACTACGAGCAGTACTTC.